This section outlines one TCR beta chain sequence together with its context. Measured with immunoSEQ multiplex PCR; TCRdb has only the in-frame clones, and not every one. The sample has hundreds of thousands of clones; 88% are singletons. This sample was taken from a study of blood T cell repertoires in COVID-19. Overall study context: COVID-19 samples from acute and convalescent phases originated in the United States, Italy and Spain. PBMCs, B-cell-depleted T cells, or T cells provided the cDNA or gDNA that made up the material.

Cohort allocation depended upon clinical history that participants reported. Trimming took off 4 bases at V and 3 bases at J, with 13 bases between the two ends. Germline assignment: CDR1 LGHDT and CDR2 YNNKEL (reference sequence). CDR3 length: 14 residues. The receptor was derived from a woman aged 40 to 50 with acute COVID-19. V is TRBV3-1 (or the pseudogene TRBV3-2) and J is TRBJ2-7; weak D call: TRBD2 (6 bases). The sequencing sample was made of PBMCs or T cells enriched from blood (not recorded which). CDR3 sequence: CASSPPHGGYEQYF. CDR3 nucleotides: TGTGCCAGCAGCCCGCCCCACGGGGGCTACGAGCAGTACTTC.